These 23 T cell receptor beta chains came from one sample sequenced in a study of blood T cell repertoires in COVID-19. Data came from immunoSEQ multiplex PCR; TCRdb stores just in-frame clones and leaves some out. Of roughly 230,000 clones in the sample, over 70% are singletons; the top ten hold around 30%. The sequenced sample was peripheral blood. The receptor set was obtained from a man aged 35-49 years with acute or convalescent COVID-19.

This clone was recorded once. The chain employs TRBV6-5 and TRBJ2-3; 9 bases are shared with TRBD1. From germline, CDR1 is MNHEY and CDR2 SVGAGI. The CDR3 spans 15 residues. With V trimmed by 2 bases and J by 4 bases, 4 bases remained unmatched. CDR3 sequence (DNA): TGTGCCAGCAGTTACAGCACAGGGGGCTCAGATACGCAGTATTTT. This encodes CASSYSTGGSDTQYF.

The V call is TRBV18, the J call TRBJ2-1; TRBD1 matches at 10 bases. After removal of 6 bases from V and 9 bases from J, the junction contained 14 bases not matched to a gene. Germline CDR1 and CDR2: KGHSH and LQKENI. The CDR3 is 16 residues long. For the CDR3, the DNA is TGTGCCAGCTCTACGCCGGGACAGGGGTTTTCGGGTGAGCAGTTCTTC. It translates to CASSTPGQGFSGEQFF.

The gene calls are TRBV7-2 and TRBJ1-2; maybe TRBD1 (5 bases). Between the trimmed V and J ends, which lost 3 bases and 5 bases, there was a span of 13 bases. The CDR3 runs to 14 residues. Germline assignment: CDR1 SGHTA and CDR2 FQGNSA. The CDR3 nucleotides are TGTGCCAGCAGCTTGCCCCCAGGGCTTTATGGCTACACCTTC. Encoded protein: CASSLPPGLYGYTF.

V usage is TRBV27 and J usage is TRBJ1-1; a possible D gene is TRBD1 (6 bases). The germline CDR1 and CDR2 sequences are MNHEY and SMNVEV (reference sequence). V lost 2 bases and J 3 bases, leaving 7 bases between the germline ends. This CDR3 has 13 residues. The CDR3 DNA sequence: TGTGCCAGCAGTTTACACAGGGACACTGAAGCTTTCTTT. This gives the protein CASSLHRDTEAFF.

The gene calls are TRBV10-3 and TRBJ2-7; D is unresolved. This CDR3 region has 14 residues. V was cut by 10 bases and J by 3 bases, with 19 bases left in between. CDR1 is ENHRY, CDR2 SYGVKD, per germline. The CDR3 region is CATARVAELYEQYF. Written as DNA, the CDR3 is TGTGCCACGGCCCGAGTAGCAGAGCTCTACGAGCAGTACTTC.

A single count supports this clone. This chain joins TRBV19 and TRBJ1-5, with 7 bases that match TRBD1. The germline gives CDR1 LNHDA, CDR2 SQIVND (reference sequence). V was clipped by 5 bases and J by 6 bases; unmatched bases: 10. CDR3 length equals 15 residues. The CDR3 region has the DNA TGTGCCAGTAGTTCGAGGACAGGAGGGTTTCAGCCCCAGCATTTT. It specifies CASSSRTGGFQPQHF.

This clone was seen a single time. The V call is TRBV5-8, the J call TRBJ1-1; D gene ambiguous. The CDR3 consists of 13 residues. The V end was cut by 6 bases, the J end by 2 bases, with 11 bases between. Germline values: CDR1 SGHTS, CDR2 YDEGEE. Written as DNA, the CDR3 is TGTGCCAGCACCTTTACACCAAACACTGAAGCTTTCTTT. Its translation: CASTFTPNTEAFF.

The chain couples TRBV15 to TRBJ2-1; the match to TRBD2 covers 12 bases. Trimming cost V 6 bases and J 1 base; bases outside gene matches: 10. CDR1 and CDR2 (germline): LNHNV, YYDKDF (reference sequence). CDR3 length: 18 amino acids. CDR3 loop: CATRKLAGGPRSYNEQFF. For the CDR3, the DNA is TGTGCCACCAGGAAGCTAGCGGGAGGGCCTAGGTCCTACAATGAGCAGTTCTTC.

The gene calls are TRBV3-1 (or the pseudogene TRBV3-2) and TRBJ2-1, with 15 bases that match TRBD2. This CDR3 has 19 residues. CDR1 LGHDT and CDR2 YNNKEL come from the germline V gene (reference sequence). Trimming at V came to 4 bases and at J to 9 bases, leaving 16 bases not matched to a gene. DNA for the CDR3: TGTGCCAGCAGCCTAGATAGCGGGACTAGCGGGAGGATAATGGGTGAGCAGTTCTTC. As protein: CASSLDSGTSGRIMGEQFF.

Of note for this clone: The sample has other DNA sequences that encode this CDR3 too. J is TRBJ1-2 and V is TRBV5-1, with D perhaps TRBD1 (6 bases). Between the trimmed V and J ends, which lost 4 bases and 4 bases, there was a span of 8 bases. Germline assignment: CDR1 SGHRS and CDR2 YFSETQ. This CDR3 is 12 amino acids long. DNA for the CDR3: TGCGCCAGCAGCCCGGACAGCTATGGCTACACCTTC. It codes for CASSPDSYGYTF.

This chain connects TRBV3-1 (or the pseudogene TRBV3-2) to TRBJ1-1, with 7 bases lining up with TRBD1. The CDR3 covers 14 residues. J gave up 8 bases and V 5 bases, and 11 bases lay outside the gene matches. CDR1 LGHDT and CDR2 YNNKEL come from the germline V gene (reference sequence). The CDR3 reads CASSSLRGSAEAFF. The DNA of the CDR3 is TGTGCCAGCAGCTCGCTCAGGGGGAGCGCGGAAGCTTTCTTT.

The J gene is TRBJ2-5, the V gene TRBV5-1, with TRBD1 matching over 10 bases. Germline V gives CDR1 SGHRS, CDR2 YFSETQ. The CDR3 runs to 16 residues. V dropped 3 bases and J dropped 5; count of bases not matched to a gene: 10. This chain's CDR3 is CASSSLGQGVLETQYF. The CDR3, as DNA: TGCGCCAGCAGCTCATTAGGACAGGGGGTCCTGGAGACCCAGTACTTC.

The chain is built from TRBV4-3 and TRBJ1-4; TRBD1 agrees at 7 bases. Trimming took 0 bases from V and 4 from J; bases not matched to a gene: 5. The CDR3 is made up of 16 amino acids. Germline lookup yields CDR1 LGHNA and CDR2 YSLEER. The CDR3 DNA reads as TGCGCCAGCAGCCAAGATCTTCGGGACAGTAATGAAAAACTGTTTTTT. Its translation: CASSQDLRDSNEKLFF.

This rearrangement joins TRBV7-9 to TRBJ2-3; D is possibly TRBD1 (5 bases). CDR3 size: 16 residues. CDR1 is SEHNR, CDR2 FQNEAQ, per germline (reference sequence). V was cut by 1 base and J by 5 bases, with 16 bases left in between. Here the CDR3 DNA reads TGTGCCAGCAGCTTAGAGGGCAGGGTGGAAGTAGATACGCAGTATTTT. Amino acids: CASSLEGRVEVDTQYF.

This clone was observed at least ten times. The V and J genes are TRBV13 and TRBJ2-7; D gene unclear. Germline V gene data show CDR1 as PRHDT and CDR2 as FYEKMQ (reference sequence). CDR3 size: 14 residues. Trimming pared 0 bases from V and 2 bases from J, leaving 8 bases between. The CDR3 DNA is TGTGCCAGCAGCTTAGGACCGGTGACCTACGAGCAGTACTTC. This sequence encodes CASSLGPVTYEQYF.

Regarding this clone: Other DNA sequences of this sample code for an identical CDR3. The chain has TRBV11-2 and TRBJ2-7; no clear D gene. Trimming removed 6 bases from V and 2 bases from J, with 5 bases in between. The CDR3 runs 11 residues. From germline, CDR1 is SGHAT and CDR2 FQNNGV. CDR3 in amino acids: CASSFTYEQYF. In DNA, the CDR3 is TGTGCCAGCAGTTTTACCTACGAGCAGTACTTC.

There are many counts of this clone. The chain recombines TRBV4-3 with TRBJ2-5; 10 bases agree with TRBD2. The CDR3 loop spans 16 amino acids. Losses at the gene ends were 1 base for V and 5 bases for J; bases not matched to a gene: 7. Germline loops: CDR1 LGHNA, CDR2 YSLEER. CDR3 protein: CASSQGLAGAGETQYF. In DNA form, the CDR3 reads TGCGCCAGCAGCCAAGGCCTAGCGGGAGCGGGGGAGACCCAGTACTTC.

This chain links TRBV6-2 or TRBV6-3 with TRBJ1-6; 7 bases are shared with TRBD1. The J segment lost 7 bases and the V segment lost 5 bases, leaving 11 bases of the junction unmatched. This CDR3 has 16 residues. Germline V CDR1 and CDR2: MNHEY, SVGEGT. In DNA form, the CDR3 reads TGTGCCAGCAGTCTCTGGACAGGACCAAAGAATTCACCCCTCCACTTT. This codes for CASSLWTGPKNSPLHF.

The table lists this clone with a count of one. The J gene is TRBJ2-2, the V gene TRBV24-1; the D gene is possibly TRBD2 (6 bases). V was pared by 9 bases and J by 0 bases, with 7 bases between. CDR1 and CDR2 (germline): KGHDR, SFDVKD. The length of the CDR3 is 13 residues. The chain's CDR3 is CATGTPNTGELFF. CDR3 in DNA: TGTGCCACCGGGACTCCGAACACCGGGGAGCTGTTTTTT.

The CDR3, as DNA: TGTGCCAGCAGCCATGGTGGCACAAATCAGCCCCAGCATTTT. Amino acid sequence: CASSHGGTNQPQHF. The genes are TRBV16 and TRBJ1-5; D gene ambiguous. Germline-derived CDR1 and CDR2 are KGHSY and FQNENV. V was clipped by 3 bases and J by 4 bases, with 10 bases between them. The CDR3 length is 14 residues.

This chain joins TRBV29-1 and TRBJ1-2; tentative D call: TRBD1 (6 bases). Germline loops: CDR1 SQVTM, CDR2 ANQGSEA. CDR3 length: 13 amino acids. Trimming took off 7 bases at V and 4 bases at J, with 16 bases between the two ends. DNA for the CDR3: TGCAGCGCCACCGGGGGGGCAGGCTATGGCTACACCTTC. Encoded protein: CSATGGAGYGYTF.

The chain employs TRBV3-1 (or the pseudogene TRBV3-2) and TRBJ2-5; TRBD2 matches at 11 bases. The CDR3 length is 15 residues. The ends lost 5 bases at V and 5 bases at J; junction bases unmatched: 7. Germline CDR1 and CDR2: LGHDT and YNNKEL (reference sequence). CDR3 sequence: CASSYTSGSSETQYF. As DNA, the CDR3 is TGTGCCAGCAGCTATACTAGCGGGAGTTCGGAGACCCAGTACTTC.

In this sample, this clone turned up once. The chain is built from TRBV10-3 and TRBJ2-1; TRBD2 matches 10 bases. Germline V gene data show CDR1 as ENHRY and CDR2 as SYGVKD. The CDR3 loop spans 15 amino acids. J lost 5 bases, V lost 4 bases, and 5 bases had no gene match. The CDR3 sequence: CAISARTSGHNEQFF. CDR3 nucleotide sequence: TGTGCCATCAGTGCTCGGACTAGCGGACACAATGAGCAGTTCTTC.